This T cell receptor (beta chain) was captured by sequencing in a study of blood T cell repertoires in COVID-19. The wider study: There were acute and convalescent COVID-19 samples, and they came from the United States, Italy and Spain.

Generated by immunoSEQ multiplex PCR, the TCRdb table keeps only in-frame clones and is missing some. The sample includes 250,000 to 300,000 clones, roughly 90% seen only once; the top ten take 2% to 2.5%. The study assigned cohorts using participant-reported clinical history. Germline lookup yields CDR1 MNHNS and CDR2 SASEGT. The CDR3 is 19 residues long. The J segment lost 2 bases and the V segment lost 4 bases, leaving 11 bases of the junction unmatched. This chain joins TRBV6-1 and TRBJ2-6; 10 nucleotides align to TRBD2. The sequencing sample was made of PBMCs or T cells enriched from blood (not recorded which). This receptor was obtained from a woman between 35 and 50 years old with acute COVID-19. CDR3 amino acids: CASSGASGSRPAGANVLTF. The CDR3 nucleotides read TGTGCCAGCAGTGGGGCTAGCGGGAGCCGGCCTGCTGGGGCCAACGTCCTGACTTTC.